The 11 T cell receptor beta chains presented below share a single source sample, sequenced in a study of T cells in Graves' hyperthyroidism and ophthalmopathy (dated 2019 in TCRdb). The library was produced with multiplex PCR. Sequencing instrument: Illumina HiSeq 2000. The TCR beta CDR3 regions were amplified from RNA transcripts. A first-round RT-PCR of the TCR CDR3 used the HTBI primer set with the Qiagen OneStep RT-PCR kit. Starting from the raw public reads, TCRdb applied fastp trimming at Q25, assembled clones with MiXCR and retained in-frame beta chains. Rows with a matching CDR3 protein are joined into one entry that keeps the most common DNA and genes. The sample contains approximately 210,000 distinct CDR3 sequences, 17% of them found a single time. The ten largest clonotypes hold roughly 50% of the sample. The sequencing sample was made of blood. These receptors were obtained from a man aged 50-60 years with Graves' hyperthyroidism.

V is TRBV27 and J is TRBJ1-5; 7 positions agree with TRBD1. The germline V gene has CDR1 MNHEY and CDR2 SMNVEV (reference sequence). V was clipped by 8 bases and J by 6 bases; unmatched bases: 4. The CDR3 sequence is 12 residues long. The CDR3 nucleotides read TGTGCCAGCCAGGGGGTCGGTCAGCCCCAGCATTTT. Its translation is CASQGVGQPQHF.

The sample holds many counts of this clonotype. This chain connects TRBV28 to TRBJ2-7, with TRBD2 matching 7 bases. The CDR3 consists of 13 residues. Trimming at V came to 7 bases and at J to 2 bases, leaving 5 bases not matched to a gene. In germline, CDR1 is MDHEN, CDR2 SYDVKM. CDR3 sequence reads: CASIRDYPYEQYF. The CDR3 DNA reads TGTGCCAGCATTCGGGACTACCCCTACGAGCAGTACTTC. Variable domain in full (rest from reference TRBV28 and TRBJ2-7): DVKVTQSSRYLVKRTGEKVFLECVQDMDHENMFWYRQDPGLGLRLIYFSYDVKMKEKGDIPEGYSVSREKKERFSLILESASTNQTSMYLCASIRDYPYEQYFGPGTRLTVT.

The chain joins TRBV7-9 to TRBJ2-1; 10 bases line up with TRBD2. Germline V lookup: CDR1 SEHNR, CDR2 FQNEAQ (reference sequence). J lost 8 bases, V lost 5 bases, and 6 bases had no gene match. The CDR3 runs 14 residues. CDR3 bases: TGTGCCAGCAGCCCCCCTAGCGGGAGCGATGAGCAGTTCTTC. It specifies CASSPPSGSDEQFF.

At least ten counts were recorded for this clonotype. The rearrangement uses TRBV11-2 and TRBJ1-1; 7 bases line up with TRBD1. Unmatched junction bases numbered 5, after V lost 2 bases and J lost 5 bases. The CDR3 loop spans 14 amino acids. Germline loops: CDR1 SGHAT, CDR2 FQNNGV. The CDR3 loop is CASSLYRGGTEAFF. DNA for the CDR3: TGTGCCAGCAGCTTATACAGGGGCGGAACTGAAGCTTTCTTT.

This clonotype appeared many times. This sequence joins TRBV27 and TRBJ2-1, with D maybe TRBD2 (5 bases). Germline V gene sequence: CDR1 MNHEY, CDR2 SMNVEV (reference sequence). Trimming shortened V by 4 bases and J by 6 bases, and 19 bases separated the two germline ends. The CDR3 spans 16 residues. This CDR3 is CASSSSTGFPVNEQFF. The CDR3 DNA reads TGTGCCAGCAGTTCATCTACGGGATTCCCCGTCAATGAGCAGTTCTTC.

This clonotype was counted between two and nine times. V usage is TRBV12-3 or TRBV12-4 and J usage is TRBJ1-5; D remains ambiguous. The ends were cut back, 5 bases at V and 5 bases at J, with 10 bases in the middle. The CDR3 consists of 13 residues. The CDR3 loop is CASSPDIYQPQHF. For the CDR3, the DNA is TGTGCCAGCAGTCCCGACATCTATCAGCCCCAGCATTTT.

This clonotype was counted only a few times. V usage is TRBV28 and J usage is TRBJ1-2; 9 bases map to TRBD1. CDR1 and CDR2 from the germline V gene are MDHEN and SYDVKM. V lost 1 base and J lost 7; bases outside the gene matches: 7. The CDR3 sequence is 15 residues long. In DNA, the CDR3 is TGTGCCAGCAGTTTATTTGGACAGGGGAATCGTGGCTACACCTTC. Translating it yields CASSLFGQGNRGYTF.

The CDR3 DNA follows: TGTGCCAGCAGCTTATCCCTGGGGGGATCCCCCACAGATACGCAGTATTTT. Translation gives CASSLSLGGSPTDTQYF. This chain connects TRBV7-9 to TRBJ2-3; TRBD2 is a possible D gene (6 bases). This CDR3 has 17 residues. With 2 bases removed from V and 2 bases from J, the gap between germline ends came to 17 bases. Germline values: CDR1 SEHNR, CDR2 FQNEAQ (reference sequence).

This clonotype was seen once. This chain links TRBV28 with TRBJ1-5; D not certain. Germline CDR1 and CDR2: MDHEN and SYDVKM. This CDR3 has 14 residues. Trimming took 5 bases from V and 3 from J, leaving 11 bases between them. CDR3 amino acids: CASSLPGDNQPQHF. DNA of the CDR3: TGTGCCAGCAGTCTTCCCGGGGACAATCAGCCCCAGCATTTT.

In its sample, this clonotype was seen a few times. The V call is TRBV11-2, the J call TRBJ2-2; D tentatively reads TRBD1 or TRBD2 (9 bases each). Trimming took off 5 bases at V and 7 bases at J, with 29 bases between the two ends. Per germline, CDR1 SGHAT and CDR2 FQNNGV. CDR3 length: 19 amino acids. Written as DNA, the CDR3 is TGTGCCAGCAGCACGGGACAGGGTACGAGTAGCGGGAGAGGCGGGGAGCTGTTTTTT. Translation: CASSTGQGTSSGRGGELFF.

This clonotype was observed many times. The V call is TRBV7-2, the J call TRBJ2-1; 7 nucleotides match TRBD2. Germline values: CDR1 SGHTA, CDR2 FQGNSA. The CDR3 sequence is 16 residues long. The V segment lost 5 bases and the J segment 7 bases; nucleotides outside the gene matches: 14. The CDR3 nucleotides are TGTGCCAGCAGCAAACGAATAGCGGGCCCAAGGAATGAGCAGTTCTTC. Residues: CASSKRIAGPRNEQFF.